The T cell receptor beta chain under discussion was sequenced for a study of human T cells and chemical hapten exposure. Time point described: patch test 2, 6 weeks after DPC sensitization. As for treatment: therapeutic diphenylcyclopropenone sensitization with weekly scalp DPC. Samples of blood were obtained prior to the application of each patch test. TCRdb passed the RACE reads through MiXCR, listing each CDR3 protein once. The sample has under 450,000 distinct CDR3 sequences, 6% to 7% seen once. Germline values: CDR1 SGHTA, CDR2 FQGNSA. V lost 2 bases, J lost 3 bases, and 7 bases lay in between. This CDR3 is built from 13 residues.

This TCR came from a woman between 18 and 29 years old with alopecia areata. Some clones in this sample may be carry-over from other donors' samples. V is TRBV7-2 and J is TRBJ1-1; the D is unclear. The material sequenced was whole blood, taken in connection with sensitization to the hapten diphenylcyclopropenone (DPC). The DNA of the CDR3 is TGTGCCAGCAGCTTATCGTATCACACTGAAGCTTTCTTT. Translation gives CASSLSYHTEAFF.